Described below is a single T cell receptor (beta chain) sequence and its context. Its antigen is unidentified. CDR1 DFQATT and CDR2 SNEGSKA come from the germline V gene (reference sequence). This CDR3 is 15 amino acids long. V was shortened by 5 bases and J by 3 bases, with 17 bases between the two germline ends. This specimen comes from a study of T-cell reconstitution after alpha-beta-depleted transplantation in children. Study-wide findings and caveats: Newly generated T cells supplied most T-cell counts and diversity one year post-transplant. Some patients showed high day-60 TCRbeta diversity, which derived from surviving recipient T cells and thymic progenitors.

TCRbeta library preparation incorporated unique molecular identifiers. Each CDR3 protein is one row after TCRdb ran MiXCR on the PCR reads. Found here are around 580,000 distinct CDR3 sequences, around 23% of them singletons; the top ten hold 13% to 15%. The chain joins TRBV20-1 to TRBJ1-5, with a possible D match to TRBD1 (5 bases). The sample here was PBMCs, mostly from graft donor cells, taken 360 days after TCRalphabeta/CD19-depleted stem cell transplant. This receptor was obtained from a boy under two years old who had a stem cell transplant for acute myeloid leukemia, so the T cells may come from the graft donor. The CDR3 here is CSAGIVGRINQPQHF. The CDR3 coding sequence is TGCAGTGCTGGGATAGTGGGACGGATCAATCAGCCCCAGCATTTT.